Each of the 26 T cell receptor beta chains below was sequenced from the same sample in a study of human T cells and chemical hapten exposure. TCRdb analysed the RACE reads with MiXCR anew, one entry per CDR3 protein. The sample carries over 100,000 distinct CDR3 sequences, about 11% recorded once. Time point given: patch test 3, about 24 weeks after DPC sensitization. The sample's treatment: therapeutic diphenylcyclopropenone sensitization with weekly scalp DPC. The input for sequencing was whole blood, taken in connection with sensitization to the hapten diphenylcyclopropenone (DPC). The receptors shown here come from a woman between 50 and 59 years old with alopecia areata. Some clones in this sample may be carry-over from other donors' samples.

This clonotype has only a few counts. The junction departs from the called germline gene at one end, perhaps through a read error. The CDR3 sequence: CASSYSNPGELFF. The CDR3 DNA sequence: TGTGCCAGCAGTTACTCGAACCCCGGGGAGCTGTTTTTT. This rearrangement joins TRBV6-2 or TRBV6-3 to TRBJ2-2; D call uncertain. Germline V gene sequence: CDR1 MNHEY, CDR2 SVGEGT. CDR3 length: 13 amino acids.

In its sample, this clonotype was seen many times. The rearrangement uses TRBV27 and TRBJ1-6, with D tentatively TRBD1 (5 bases). The CDR3 loop spans 15 amino acids. Germline-derived CDR1 and CDR2 are MNHEY and SMNVEV (reference sequence). V was trimmed by 2 bases and J by 7 bases, leaving 12 bases between them. CDR3 sequence reads: CASSLEWGGNSPLHF. The CDR3 DNA follows: TGTGCCAGCAGTTTAGAGTGGGGGGGAAATTCACCCCTCCACTTT.

This clonotype has a handful of counts. The gene calls are TRBV18 and TRBJ1-2; the D gene is possibly TRBD1 (5 bases). With 0 bases removed from V and 5 bases from J, the gap between germline ends came to 10 bases. The CDR3 is 14 residues long. The V gene's germline CDR1 is KGHSH and CDR2 LQKENI. The CDR3 sequence: CASSPPTEAYGYTF. The CDR3 DNA reads as TGTGCCAGCTCACCACCGACAGAAGCTTATGGCTACACCTTC.

The chain's CDR3 is CASSPNRGMNTEAFF. The DNA of the CDR3 is TGTGCCAGCAGTCCTAATAGGGGGATGAACACTGAAGCTTTCTTT. This rearrangement joins TRBV7-9 to TRBJ1-1, with TRBD1 as a possible D gene (6 bases). V lost 6 bases to trimming and J lost 0 bases, with 14 bases between them. This CDR3 has 15 amino acids. Looked up from germline, CDR1 is SEHNR and CDR2 is FQNEAQ (reference sequence).

V and J are TRBV11-2 and TRBJ1-2; D is ambiguous. The CDR3 extends over 12 amino acids. In germline, CDR1 is SGHAT, CDR2 FQNNGV. The V end lost 4 bases, the J end lost 1 base, and 4 bases lay between the germline ends. CDR3 region: CASSSHNYGYTF. DNA for the CDR3: TGTGCCAGCAGCTCACATAACTATGGCTACACCTTC.

This chain connects TRBV14 to TRBJ2-1; D might be TRBD1 (5 bases). V gave up 1 base and J gave up 0 bases, with 10 bases separating them. Germline assignment: CDR1 SGHDN and CDR2 FVKESK. The CDR3 is 16 residues long. The CDR3 region has the DNA TGTGCCAGCAGCCAAGTAGGGGCTAACTCCTACAATGAGCAGTTCTTC. Its protein is CASSQVGANSYNEQFF.

The CDR3 protein is CASSSGGTGLSGANVLTF. The CDR3 DNA sequence: TGTGCCAGCAGTAGCGGAGGGACAGGCTTATCTGGGGCCAACGTCCTGACTTTC. V usage is TRBV6-5 and J usage is TRBJ2-6; 8 bases agree with TRBD1. The CDR3 runs 18 residues. The germline V gene has CDR1 MNHEY and CDR2 SVGAGI. J was trimmed by 1 base and V by 5 bases; bases with no gene match: 10.

The sample holds many counts of this clonotype. The CDR3 region has the DNA TGTGCCAGCAGTCCGACTAGCGCTGGGGCCAACGTCCTGACTTTC. Its translation: CASSPTSAGANVLTF. The J gene is TRBJ2-6, the V gene TRBV6-5; the match to TRBD2 covers 8 bases. This CDR3 comprises 15 residues. Germline trimming cut 5 bases from V and 2 bases from J; bases unmatched to any gene: 2. Germline V CDR1 and CDR2: MNHEY, SVGAGI.

The V and J genes are TRBV6-2 or TRBV6-3 and TRBJ2-5; D is unclear. Deletions cut 2 bases from V and 5 bases from J, with 18 bases between. Germline assignment: CDR1 MNHEY and CDR2 SVGEGT. This CDR3 is 16 amino acids long. The CDR3 DNA follows: TGTGCCAGCAGTTACCCGACGTCCCGGGCGCGGGAGACCCAGTACTTC. This gives the protein CASSYPTSRARETQYF.

The chain joins TRBV12-3 or TRBV12-4 to TRBJ2-1; 9 nucleotides line up with TRBD2. The CDR3 extends over 16 amino acids. Trimming took 6 bases from V and 1 from J; bases not matched to a gene: 7. CDR3 loop: CASSPISGGSYNEQFF. DNA for the CDR3: TGTGCCAGCAGCCCAATTAGCGGGGGTTCCTACAATGAGCAGTTCTTC.

This clonotype has ten or more counts. The genes are TRBV29-1 and TRBJ2-3, with TRBD2 matching over 7 bases. With V trimmed by 0 bases and J by 0 bases, 3 bases remained unmatched. Germline CDR1 reads SQVTM; CDR2 reads ANQGSEA. The CDR3 is 15 residues long. The CDR3 nucleotides read TGCAGCGTTGAAGAGGGGCGGGGGAGCACAGATACGCAGTATTTT. Its translation is CSVEEGRGSTDTQYF.

This chain connects TRBV12-3 or TRBV12-4 to TRBJ2-3; 7 bases map to TRBD2. V was pared by 1 base and J by 4 bases, with 5 bases of the junction left unmatched. There are 15 residues in the CDR3. The CDR3 protein is CASSLGGSGADTQYF. In nucleotides, the CDR3 is TGTGCCAGCAGTTTAGGCGGGAGCGGGGCAGATACGCAGTATTTT.

The genes are TRBV7-2 and TRBJ2-7, with 10 positions matching TRBD1. Germline V gives CDR1 SGHTA, CDR2 FQGNSA. The CDR3 totals 16 residues. V trimming: 5 bases; J trimming: 2 bases; junction bases outside the gene matches: 9. CDR3 nucleotide sequence: TGTGCCAGCAGCAACCCCGGGACAGGGGTCACCTACGAGCAGTACTTC. Protein sequence: CASSNPGTGVTYEQYF.

Only a few counts were recorded for this clonotype. For the CDR3, the DNA is TGTGCCAGCAGCCCAGGAGTAGCGGGAGGCGGGGAGCAGTTCTTC. This codes for CASSPGVAGGGEQFF. The chain has TRBV7-2 and TRBJ2-1; 10 positions match TRBD2. The CDR3 covers 15 residues. Germline CDR1 and CDR2: SGHTA and FQGNSA. Trimming cost V 5 bases and J 10 bases; bases outside gene matches: 11. The whole variable domain, remainder taken from reference TRBV7-2 and TRBJ2-1, is GAGVSQSPSNKVTEKGKDVELRCDPISGHTALYWYRQSLGQGLEFLIYFQGNSAPDKSGLPSDRFSAERTGGSVSTLTIQRTQQEDSAVYLCASSPGVAGGGEQFFGPGTRLTVL.

In its sample, this clonotype was seen many times. One end of the junction does not line up with germline, which may come from a read error. The CDR3 nucleotides read TGCAGCGTCGAAGCGAACACCGGGGAGCTGTTTTTT. Its protein is CSVEANTGELFF. The chain carries TRBV29-1 and TRBJ2-2, with D unresolved. The CDR3 extends over 12 amino acids. Per the germline V gene, CDR1 is SQVTM and CDR2 is ANQGSEA.

The chain links TRBV2 to TRBJ1-2; D is ambiguous. Trimming cost V 0 bases and J 13 bases, with 15 bases left between them. The CDR3 runs to 13 residues. The germline V gene has CDR1 SNHLY and CDR2 FYNNEI. The CDR3 reads CASSEALGINFTF. CDR3 nucleotides: TGTGCCAGCAGTGAAGCGCTTGGTATCAATTTCACCTTC.

Turning to this clonotype: A much larger clone lies a single base off, so this may be a read error. The rearrangement joins TRBV3-1 to TRBJ2-3; D not resolved. Germline CDR1 reads LGHDT; CDR2 reads YNNKEL (reference sequence). There are 12 residues in the CDR3. CDR3 region: CTSSQRTDTQYF. CDR3 nucleotides: TGTACCAGCAGCCAACGCACAGATACGCAGTATTTT.

This clonotype was seen only a few times. This chain links TRBV12-3 or TRBV12-4 with TRBJ2-1; D might be TRBD1 or TRBD2, each matching 7 bases. Trimming removed 5 bases from V and 9 bases from J, with 17 bases in between. The CDR3 contains 14 residues. The DNA of the CDR3 is TGTGCCAGCAGTCTCGGGGAGGGGGCAGGTGAGCAGTTCTTC. Protein: CASSLGEGAGEQFF.

This clonotype was seen only a few times. J is TRBJ1-1 and V is TRBV27, with unresolved D. Germline V lookup: CDR1 MNHEY, CDR2 SMNVEV (reference sequence). CDR3 length: 15 residues. V was cut by 5 bases and J by 1 base, with 14 bases left in between. The CDR3 DNA reads as TGTGCCAGCAGTGCTGATATACTCTCGAACACTGAAGCTTTCTTT. It specifies CASSADILSNTEAFF.

The J gene is TRBJ2-1, the V gene TRBV28; 10 bases line up with TRBD2. Unmatched junction bases numbered 13, after V lost 4 bases and J lost 10 bases. Germline V gene lookup returns CDR1 MDHEN and CDR2 SYDVKM. CDR3 length equals 16 residues. CDR3 sequence: CASSSLAGDPVGEQFF. The CDR3 nucleotides are TGTGCCAGCAGTTCCCTAGCGGGAGACCCGGTTGGGGAGCAGTTCTTC.

In regard to this clonotype: Just one base apart from a much larger clone, this may be a read error. This chain links TRBV29-1 with TRBJ2-3; 7 positions agree with TRBD2. This CDR3 has 14 residues. Germline lookup yields CDR1 SQVTM and CDR2 ANQGSEA. The CDR3 spells CSANPTHAGDMQYF. Written as DNA, the CDR3 is TGCAGCGCCAATCCCACCCACGCGGGGGATATGCAGTATTTT.

This clonotype was detected only a few times. The rearrangement joins TRBV7-2 to TRBJ2-5; no definite D call. The V gene's germline CDR1 is SGHTA and CDR2 FQGNSA. This CDR3 is built from 16 residues. The V gene lost 3 bases and the J gene lost 5 bases, with 19 bases spanning the gap. The CDR3 nucleotides are TGTGCCAGCAGCTTGTTGGATAACTTACCATCGGAGACCCAGTACTTC. Its protein product is CASSLLDNLPSETQYF. The full variable domain, with the rest looked up from reference TRBV7-2 and TRBJ2-5, is GAGVSQSPSNKVTEKGKDVELRCDPISGHTALYWYRQSLGQGLEFLIYFQGNSAPDKSGLPSDRFSAERTGGSVSTLTIQRTQQEDSAVYLCASSLLDNLPSETQYFGPGTRLLVL.

This clonotype was seen repeatedly, ten times or more. The chain links TRBV29-1 to TRBJ2-1; 13 bases match TRBD2. The V gene's germline CDR1 is SQVTM and CDR2 ANQGSEA. Trimming cost V 4 bases and J 9 bases; bases outside gene matches: 15. CDR3 length equals 17 residues. The CDR3, as DNA: TGCAGCGTTGTAACCGGACTAGCGGGAGTTGACGGTCTTGAGCAGTTCTTC. This codes for CSVVTGLAGVDGLEQFF.

The chain has TRBV2 and TRBJ2-7; 7 bases agree with TRBD1. From germline, CDR1 is SNHLY and CDR2 FYNNEI. Unmatched junction bases numbered 12, after V lost 8 bases and J lost 2 bases. The CDR3 is made up of 15 amino acids. This chain's CDR3 is CASAQQGNFPYEQYF. The CDR3 DNA sequence: TGTGCCAGCGCGCAACAGGGGAACTTTCCCTACGAGCAGTACTTC. The complete variable domain, with remaining parts taken from reference TRBV2 and TRBJ2-7, reads EPEVTQTPSHQVTQMGQEVILRCVPISNHLYFYWYRQILGQKVEFLVSFYNNEISEKSEIFDDQFSVERPDGSNFTLKIRSTKLEDSAMYFCASAQQGNFPYEQYFGPGTRLTVT.

This clonotype turned up a few times. The chain uses TRBV29-1 and TRBJ2-5; D remains unclear. The V end was cut by 4 bases, the J end by 1 base, with 7 bases between. The CDR3 is 12 amino acids. Germline V gene sequence: CDR1 SQVTM, CDR2 ANQGSEA. The DNA of the CDR3 is TGCAGCGTTGGGTCCGGCCAAGAGACCCAGTACTTC. It yields the protein CSVGSGQETQYF. Combining the CDR3 with reference TRBV29-1 and TRBJ2-5 gives the whole variable domain SAVISQKPSRDICQRGTSLTIQCQVDSQVTMMFWYRQQPGQSLTLIATANQGSEATYESGFVIDKFPISRPNLTFSTLTVSNMSPEDSSIYLCSVGSGQETQYFGPGTRLLVL.

This clonotype was seen only a few times. The V and J genes are TRBV29-1 and TRBJ2-3; TRBD2 aligns across 7 bases. Germline CDR1 is SQVTM and CDR2 is ANQGSEA. Trimming removed 8 bases from V and 3 bases from J; junction bases left unmatched: 5. The CDR3 runs 12 residues. The CDR3 DNA is TGCAGCCTCCGGGGGGTAACAGATACGCAGTATTTT. Translated: CSLRGVTDTQYF.